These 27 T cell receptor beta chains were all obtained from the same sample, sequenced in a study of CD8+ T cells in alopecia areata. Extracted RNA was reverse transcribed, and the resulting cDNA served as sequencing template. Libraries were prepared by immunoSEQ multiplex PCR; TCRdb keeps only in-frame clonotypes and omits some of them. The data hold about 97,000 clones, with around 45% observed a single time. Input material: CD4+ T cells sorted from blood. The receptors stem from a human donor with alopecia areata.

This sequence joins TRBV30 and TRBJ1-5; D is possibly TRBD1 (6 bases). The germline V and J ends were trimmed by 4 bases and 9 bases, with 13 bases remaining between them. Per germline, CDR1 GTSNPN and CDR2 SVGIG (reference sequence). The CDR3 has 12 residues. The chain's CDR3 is CAWNQGLGPQHF. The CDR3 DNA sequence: TGTGCCTGGAACCAGGGGTTGGGGCCCCAGCATTTT.

CDR3 nucleotide sequence: TGTGCCAGCAGCCAACGACAAGGGGCCAACGTCCTGACTTTC. Translation gives CASSQRQGANVLTF. The V call is TRBV11-2, the J call TRBJ2-6; D gene unclear. Germline V gene data show CDR1 as SGHAT and CDR2 as FQNNGV. V was cut by 5 bases and J by 4 bases, with 9 bases left in between. There are 14 residues in the CDR3.

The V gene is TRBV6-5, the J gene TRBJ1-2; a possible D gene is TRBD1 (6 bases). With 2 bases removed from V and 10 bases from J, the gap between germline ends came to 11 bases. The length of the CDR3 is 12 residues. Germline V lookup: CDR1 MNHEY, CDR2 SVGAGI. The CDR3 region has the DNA TGTGCCAGCAGTTACCTCAAGGGGGACTACACCTTC. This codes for CASSYLKGDYTF.

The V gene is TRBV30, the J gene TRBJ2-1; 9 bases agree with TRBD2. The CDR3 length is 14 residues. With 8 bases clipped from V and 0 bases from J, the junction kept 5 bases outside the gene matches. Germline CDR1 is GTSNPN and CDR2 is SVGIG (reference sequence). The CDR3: CARRSGSSYNEQFF. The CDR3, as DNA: TGTGCCCGCCGTAGCGGGAGCTCCTACAATGAGCAGTTCTTC. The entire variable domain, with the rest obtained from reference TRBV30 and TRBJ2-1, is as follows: SQTIHQWPATLVQPVGSPLSLECTVEGTSNPNLYWYRQAAGRGLQLLFYSVGIGQISSEVPQNLSASRPQDRQFILSSKKLLLSDSGFYLCARRSGSSYNEQFFGPGTRLTVL.

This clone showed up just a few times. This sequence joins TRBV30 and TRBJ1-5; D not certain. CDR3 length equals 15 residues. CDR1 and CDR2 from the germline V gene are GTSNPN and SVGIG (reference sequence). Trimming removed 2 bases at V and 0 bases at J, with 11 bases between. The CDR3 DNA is TGTGCCTGGAGTCGGCAGGCTACTAGCAATCAGCCCCAGCATTTT. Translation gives CAWSRQATSNQPQHF.

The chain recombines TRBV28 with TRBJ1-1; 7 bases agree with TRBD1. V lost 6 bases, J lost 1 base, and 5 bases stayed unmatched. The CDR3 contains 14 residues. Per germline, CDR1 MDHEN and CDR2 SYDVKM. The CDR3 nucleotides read TGTGCCAGCAGGAGCGACAGGGAGAACACTGAAGCTTTCTTT. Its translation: CASRSDRENTEAFF.

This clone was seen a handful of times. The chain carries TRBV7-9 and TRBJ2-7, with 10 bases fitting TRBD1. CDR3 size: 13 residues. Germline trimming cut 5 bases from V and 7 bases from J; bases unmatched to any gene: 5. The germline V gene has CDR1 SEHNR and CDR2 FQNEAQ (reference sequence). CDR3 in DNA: TGTGCCAGCAGCCGGACAGGGGGGTGGGAGCAGTACTTC. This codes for CASSRTGGWEQYF. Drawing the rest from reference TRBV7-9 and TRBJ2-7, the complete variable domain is DTGVSQNPRHKITKRGQNVTFRCDPISEHNRLYWYRQTLGQGPEFLTYFQNEAQLEKSRLLSDRFSAERPKGSFSTLEIQRTEQGDSAMYLCASSRTGGWEQYFGPGTRLTVT.

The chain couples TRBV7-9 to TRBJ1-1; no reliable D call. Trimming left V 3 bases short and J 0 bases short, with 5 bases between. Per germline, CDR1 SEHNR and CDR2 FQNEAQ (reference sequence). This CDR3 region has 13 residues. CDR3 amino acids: CASSFLMNTEAFF. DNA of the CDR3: TGTGCCAGCAGCTTCCTAATGAACACTGAAGCTTTCTTT.

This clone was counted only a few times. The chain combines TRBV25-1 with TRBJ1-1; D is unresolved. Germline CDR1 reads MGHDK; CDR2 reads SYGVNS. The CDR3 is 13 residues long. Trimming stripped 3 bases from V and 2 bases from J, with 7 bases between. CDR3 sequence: CASSDSSNTEAFF. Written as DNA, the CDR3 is TGTGCCAGCAGTGATTCATCAAACACTGAAGCTTTCTTT.

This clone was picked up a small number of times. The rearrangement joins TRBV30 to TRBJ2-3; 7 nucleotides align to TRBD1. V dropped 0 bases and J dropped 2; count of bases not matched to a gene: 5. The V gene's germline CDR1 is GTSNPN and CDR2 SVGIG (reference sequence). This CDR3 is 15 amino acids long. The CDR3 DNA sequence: TGTGCCTGGAGTGTACAGGGGTGGGACACAGATACGCAGTATTTT. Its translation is CAWSVQGWDTDTQYF.

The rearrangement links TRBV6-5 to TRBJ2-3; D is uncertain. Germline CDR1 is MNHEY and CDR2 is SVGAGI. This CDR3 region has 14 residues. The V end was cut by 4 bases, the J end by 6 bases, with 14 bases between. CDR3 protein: CASSSRVVVDTQYF. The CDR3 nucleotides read TGTGCCAGCAGTTCCCGGGTTGTCGTGGATACGCAGTATTTT.

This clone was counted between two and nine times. The CDR3 nucleotides read TGTGCCAGCAGCTTAGGCACCAGTACTGAAGCTTTCTTT. Translated: CASSLGTSTEAFF. The rearrangement uses TRBV7-9 and TRBJ1-1; D call uncertain. The V gene's germline CDR1 is SEHNR and CDR2 FQNEAQ (reference sequence). Trimming took 1 base from V and 5 from J, leaving 8 bases between them. The CDR3 extends over 13 amino acids.

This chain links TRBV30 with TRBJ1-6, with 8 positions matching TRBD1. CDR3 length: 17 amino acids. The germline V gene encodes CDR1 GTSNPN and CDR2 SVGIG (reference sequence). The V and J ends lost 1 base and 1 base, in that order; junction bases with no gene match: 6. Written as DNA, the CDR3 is TGTGCCTGGAGTGGACAACAGGGGGTATCCTATAATTCACCCCTCCACTTT. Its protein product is CAWSGQQGVSYNSPLHF.

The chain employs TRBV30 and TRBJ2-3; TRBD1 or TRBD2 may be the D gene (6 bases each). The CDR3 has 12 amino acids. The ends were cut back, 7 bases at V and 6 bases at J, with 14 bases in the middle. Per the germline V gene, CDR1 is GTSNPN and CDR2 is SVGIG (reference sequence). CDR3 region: CAFGSGADTQYF. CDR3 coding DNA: TGTGCCTTTGGATCGGGGGCGGATACGCAGTATTTT.

The CDR3 sequence: CAWSRTGGIDEQYF. Here the CDR3 DNA reads TGTGCCTGGAGTCGAACAGGGGGGATCGACGAGCAGTACTTC. The chain employs TRBV30 and TRBJ2-7; TRBD1 matches 8 bases. Per the germline V gene, CDR1 is GTSNPN and CDR2 is SVGIG (reference sequence). V trimming: 2 bases; J trimming: 5 bases; junction bases outside the gene matches: 8. CDR3 size: 14 residues.

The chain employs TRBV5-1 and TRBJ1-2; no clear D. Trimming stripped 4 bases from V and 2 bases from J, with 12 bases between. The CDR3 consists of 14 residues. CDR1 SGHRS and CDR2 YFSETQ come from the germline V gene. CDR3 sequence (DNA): TGCGCCAGCAGCCCCCTCGCCTCCAACTATGGCTACACCTTC. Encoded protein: CASSPLASNYGYTF.

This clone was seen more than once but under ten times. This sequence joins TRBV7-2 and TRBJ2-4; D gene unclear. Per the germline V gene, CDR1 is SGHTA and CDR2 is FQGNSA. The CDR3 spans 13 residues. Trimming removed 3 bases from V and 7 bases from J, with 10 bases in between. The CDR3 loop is CASSFPAANIQYF. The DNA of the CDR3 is TGTGCCAGCAGCTTTCCTGCCGCGAACATTCAGTACTTC.

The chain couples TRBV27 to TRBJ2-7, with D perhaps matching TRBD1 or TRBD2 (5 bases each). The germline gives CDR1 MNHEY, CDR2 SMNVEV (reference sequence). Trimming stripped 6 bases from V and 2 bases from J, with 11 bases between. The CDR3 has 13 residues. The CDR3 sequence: CASSRDGAYEQYF. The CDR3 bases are TGTGCCAGCAGCAGGGACGGAGCCTACGAGCAGTACTTC.

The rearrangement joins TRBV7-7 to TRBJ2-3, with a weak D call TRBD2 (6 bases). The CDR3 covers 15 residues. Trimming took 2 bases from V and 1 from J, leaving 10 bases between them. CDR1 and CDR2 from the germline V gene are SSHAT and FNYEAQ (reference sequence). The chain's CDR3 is CASSLFSGGTDTQYF. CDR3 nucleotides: TGTGCCAGCAGCTTATTTAGCGGAGGCACAGATACGCAGTATTTT.

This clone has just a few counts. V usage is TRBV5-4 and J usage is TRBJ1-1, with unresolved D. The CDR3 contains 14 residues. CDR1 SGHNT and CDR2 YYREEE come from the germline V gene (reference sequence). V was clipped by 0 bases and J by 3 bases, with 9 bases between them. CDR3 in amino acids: CASSLGSVYTEAFF. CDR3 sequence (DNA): TGTGCCAGCAGCTTGGGATCAGTGTACACTGAAGCTTTCTTT.

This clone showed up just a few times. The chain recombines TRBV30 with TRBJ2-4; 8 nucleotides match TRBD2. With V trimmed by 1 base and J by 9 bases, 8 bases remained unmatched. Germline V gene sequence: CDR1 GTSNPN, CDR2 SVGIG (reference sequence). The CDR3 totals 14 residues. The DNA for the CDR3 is TGTGCCTGGAGTGGGGTTACTAGCGGAAGCATTCAGTACTTC. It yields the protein CAWSGVTSGSIQYF.

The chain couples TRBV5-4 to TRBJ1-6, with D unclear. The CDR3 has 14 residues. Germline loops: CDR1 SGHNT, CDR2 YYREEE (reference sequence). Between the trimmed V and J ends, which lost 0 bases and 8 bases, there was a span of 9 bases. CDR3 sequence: CASSLDGSYSPLHF. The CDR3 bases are TGTGCCAGCAGCTTGGATGGCAGCTATTCACCCCTCCACTTT.

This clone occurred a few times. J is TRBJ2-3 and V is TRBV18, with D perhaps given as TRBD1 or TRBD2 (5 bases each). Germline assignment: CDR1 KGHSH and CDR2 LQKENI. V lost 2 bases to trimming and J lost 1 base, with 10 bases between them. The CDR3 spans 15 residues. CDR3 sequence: CASSPTGTGTDTQYF. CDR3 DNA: TGTGCCAGCTCACCAACTGGGACGGGCACAGATACGCAGTATTTT.

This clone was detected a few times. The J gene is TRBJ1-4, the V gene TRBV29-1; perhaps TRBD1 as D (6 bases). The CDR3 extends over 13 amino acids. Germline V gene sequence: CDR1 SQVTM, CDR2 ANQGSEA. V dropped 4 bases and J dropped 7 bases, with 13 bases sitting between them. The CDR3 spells CSVASRGGEKLFF. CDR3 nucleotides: TGCAGCGTTGCGTCCAGGGGCGGTGAAAAACTGTTTTTT.

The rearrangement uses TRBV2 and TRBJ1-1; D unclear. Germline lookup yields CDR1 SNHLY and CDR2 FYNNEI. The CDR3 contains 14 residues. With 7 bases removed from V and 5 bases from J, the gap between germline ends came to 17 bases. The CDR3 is CASNPEGDSTEAFF. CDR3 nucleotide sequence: TGTGCCAGCAATCCCGAAGGAGATTCTACTGAAGCTTTCTTT.

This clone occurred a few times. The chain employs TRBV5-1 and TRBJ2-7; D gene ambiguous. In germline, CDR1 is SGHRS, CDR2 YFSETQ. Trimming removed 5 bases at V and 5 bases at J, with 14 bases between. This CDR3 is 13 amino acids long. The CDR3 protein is CASRRSGSNEQYF. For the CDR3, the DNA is TGCGCCAGCAGAAGATCAGGAAGCAACGAGCAGTACTTC.

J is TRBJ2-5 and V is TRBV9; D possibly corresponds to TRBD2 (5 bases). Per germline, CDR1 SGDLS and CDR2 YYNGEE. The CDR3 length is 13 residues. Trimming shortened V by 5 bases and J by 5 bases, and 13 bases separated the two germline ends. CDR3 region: CASSKQRAETQYF. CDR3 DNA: TGTGCCAGCAGTAAACAGAGGGCGGAGACCCAGTACTTC. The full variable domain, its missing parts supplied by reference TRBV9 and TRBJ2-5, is DSGVTQTPKHLITATGQRVTLRCSPRSGDLSVYWYQQSLDQGLQFLIQYYNGEERAKGNILERFSAQQFPDLHSELNLSSLELGDSALYFCASSKQRAETQYFGPGTRLLVL.